The 19 T cell receptor beta chains below were found in one sample sequenced in a study of blood T cell repertoires in COVID-19. The assay was immunoSEQ multiplex PCR, and TCRdb's table has in-frame clones only and misses some. The repertoire holds roughly 58,000 clones, with roughly three quarters as singletons. The sequenced sample was peripheral blood. The origin of the receptors is a man over 45 with active or convalescent COVID-19.

The J gene is TRBJ2-1, the V gene TRBV4-1, with TRBD2 identical over 14 bases. Germline lookup yields CDR1 MGHRA and CDR2 YSYEKL. Unmatched junction bases numbered 9, after V lost 1 base and J lost 7 bases. This CDR3 has 18 residues. For the CDR3, the DNA is TGCGCCAGCAGCCAAGGCATAGGGACTAGCGGGAGAGTAAATGAGCAGTTCTTC. Encoded protein: CASSQGIGTSGRVNEQFF.

The chain couples TRBV5-6 to TRBJ1-2, with D perhaps matching TRBD1 (5 bases). With 4 bases removed from V and 5 bases from J, the gap between germline ends came to 6 bases. CDR1 is SGHDT and CDR2 is YYEEEE in the germline V gene. The CDR3 runs 11 residues. CDR3 DNA sequence: TGTGCCAGCAGCCGGGGGTATGGCTACACCTTC. It translates to CASSRGYGYTF.

This clone has just one count. The chain has TRBV7-2 and TRBJ2-2; D ambiguous. Trimming took 5 bases from V and 5 from J, leaving 15 bases between them. Germline CDR1 reads SGHTA; CDR2 reads FQGNSA. The CDR3 loop spans 15 amino acids. The DNA for the CDR3 is TGTGCCAGCAGCCTGAGACTTCCGTGGACCGGGGAGCTGTTTTTT. Residues: CASSLRLPWTGELFF. The full variable domain, with the rest looked up from reference TRBV7-2 and TRBJ2-2, is GAGVSQSPSNKVTEKGKDVELRCDPISGHTALYWYRQSLGQGLEFLIYFQGNSAPDKSGLPSDRFSAERTGGSVSTLTIQRTQQEDSAVYLCASSLRLPWTGELFFGEGSRLTVL.

The gene calls are TRBV6-1 and TRBJ2-3; a possible D gene is TRBD2 (6 bases). V was clipped by 1 base and J by 0 bases, with 8 bases between them. The CDR3 runs to 15 residues. Per germline, CDR1 MNHNS and CDR2 SASEGT. CDR3: CASSEGGTSTDTQYF. CDR3 DNA: TGTGCCAGCAGTGAAGGGGGGACTAGCACAGATACGCAGTATTTT.

This clone came up a few times. This sequence joins TRBV9 and TRBJ2-1; 12 bases match TRBD2. The germline V gene has CDR1 SGDLS and CDR2 YYNGEE. V dropped 1 base and J dropped 10; count of bases not matched to a gene: 6. CDR3 length equals 15 residues. The chain's CDR3 is CASSVRPSGGEEQFF. The CDR3 bases are TGTGCCAGCAGCGTAAGGCCTAGCGGGGGGGAAGAGCAGTTCTTC. Full variable domain (outside the CDR3, taken from reference TRBV9 and TRBJ2-1): DSGVTQTPKHLITATGQRVTLRCSPRSGDLSVYWYQQSLDQGLQFLIQYYNGEERAKGNILERFSAQQFPDLHSELNLSSLELGDSALYFCASSVRPSGGEEQFFGPGTRLTVL.

The chain is built from TRBV5-6 and TRBJ1-5; TRBD1 agrees at 8 bases. The length of the CDR3 is 14 residues. The germline gives CDR1 SGHDT, CDR2 YYEEEE. Trimming cost V 4 bases and J 3 bases; bases outside gene matches: 3. The CDR3 protein is CASSRTGYNQPQHF. The DNA for the CDR3 is TGTGCCAGCAGCAGGACAGGGTACAATCAGCCCCAGCATTTT.

The chain uses TRBV18 and TRBJ2-7, with D perhaps matching TRBD2 (5 bases). Trimming pared 3 bases from V and 2 bases from J, leaving 8 bases between. The CDR3 is made up of 13 amino acids. CDR1 KGHSH and CDR2 LQKENI come from the germline V gene. CDR3 amino acids: CASSPGATYEQYF. In DNA form, the CDR3 reads TGTGCCAGCTCACCGGGAGCAACCTACGAGCAGTACTTC. Filled out from reference TRBV18 and TRBJ2-7, the complete variable domain reads NAGVMQNPRHLVRRRGQEARLRCSPMKGHSHVYWYRQLPEEGLKFMVYLQKENIIDESGMPKERFSAEFPKEGPSILRIQQVVRGDSAAYFCASSPGATYEQYFGPGTRLTVT.

A note on this clone: One end of the junction is discordant with germline, which a read error may explain. The chain has TRBV7-7 and TRBJ2-1, with a weak D call TRBD2 (7 bases). This CDR3 contains 15 residues. CDR1 is SSHAT, CDR2 FNYEAQ, per germline (reference sequence). The CDR3 loop reads CASSLGGATPGEQFF. The CDR3 DNA reads TGTGCTAGCAGCTTGGGGGGGGCGACCCCGGGTGAGCAGTTCTTC.

In this sample, this clone turned up a few times. This chain links TRBV27 with TRBJ2-5; D perhaps matches TRBD2 (5 bases). Trimming removed 5 bases from V and 5 bases from J, with 15 bases in between. CDR1 MNHEY and CDR2 SMNVEV come from the germline V gene (reference sequence). CDR3 size: 14 residues. CDR3 nucleotides: TGTGCCAGCAGTACTAGGCCCCTCTATGAGACCCAGTACTTC. Protein product: CASSTRPLYETQYF.

This chain links TRBV30 with TRBJ1-1; D remains ambiguous. V was trimmed by 0 bases and J by 4 bases, leaving 6 bases between them. The CDR3 spans 12 residues. Germline CDR1 GTSNPN, CDR2 SVGIG (reference sequence). CDR3: CAWSVGLTEAFF. CDR3 bases: TGTGCCTGGAGTGTAGGACTCACTGAAGCTTTCTTT.

This chain joins TRBV6-5 and TRBJ1-4; 11 bases are shared with TRBD1. Germline CDR1 MNHEY, CDR2 SVGAGI. This CDR3 region has 14 residues. The V gene end was trimmed by 6 bases and the J gene end by 10 bases; junction bases not matched to a gene: 7. CDR3 bases: TGTGCCAGCAGGGCGGACAGGGGGCTTGGAAAACTGTTTTTT. Amino acids: CASRADRGLGKLFF.

V and J are TRBV28 and TRBJ2-2, with 7 bases fitting TRBD1. Trimming took 11 bases from V and 3 from J; bases not matched to a gene: 9. Per germline, CDR1 MDHEN and CDR2 SYDVKM. The CDR3 length is 14 residues. The CDR3 DNA follows: TGTGCCGGACAGGCAGGGACCTACACCGGGGAGCTGTTTTTT. Translated, it gives CAGQAGTYTGELFF.

CDR3 in amino acids: CASSPTSGYTFEQYF. The CDR3 DNA is TGTGCCAGTAGTCCGACTAGCGGGTATACTTTCGAGCAGTACTTC. The genes are TRBV19 and TRBJ2-7, with 10 positions matching TRBD2. CDR3 length: 15 residues. Germline V CDR1 and CDR2: LNHDA, SQIVND (reference sequence). The V gene end was trimmed by 5 bases and the J gene end by 6 bases; junction bases not matched to a gene: 10.

The V gene is TRBV6-5, the J gene TRBJ1-2; maybe TRBD1 (5 bases). Trimming stripped 6 bases from V and 5 bases from J, with 13 bases between. The germline gives CDR1 MNHEY, CDR2 SVGAGI. The CDR3 spans 13 residues. The CDR3 region has the DNA TGTGCCAGCAGGACGGCGGGGGGATATGGCTACACCTTC. Amino acid sequence: CASRTAGGYGYTF.

The chain employs TRBV7-9 and TRBJ2-7; no firm D call. From germline, CDR1 is SEHNR and CDR2 FQNEAQ (reference sequence). The V end was cut by 7 bases, the J end by 1 base, with 8 bases between. This CDR3 region has 12 residues. CDR3 sequence reads: CASTVSSYEQYF. CDR3 DNA: TGTGCCAGCACCGTTTCATCCTACGAGCAGTACTTC. The complete variable domain, with remaining parts taken from reference TRBV7-9 and TRBJ2-7, reads DTGVSQNPRHKITKRGQNVTFRCDPISEHNRLYWYRQTLGQGPEFLTYFQNEAQLEKSRLLSDRFSAERPKGSFSTLEIQRTEQGDSAMYLCASTVSSYEQYFGPGTRLTVT.

The gene calls are TRBV7-9 and TRBJ1-2; 10 nucleotides align to TRBD1. CDR1 is SEHNR and CDR2 is FQNEAQ in the germline V gene (reference sequence). V shed 3 bases, J shed 6 bases, and the junction held 1 base outside the gene matches. The CDR3 has 13 amino acids. DNA of the CDR3: TGTGCCAGCAGCTTGACAGGGGGCGATGGCTACACCTTC. Residues: CASSLTGGDGYTF.

The gene calls are TRBV6-5 and TRBJ1-4; the match to TRBD1 covers 8 bases. Germline assignment: CDR1 MNHEY and CDR2 SVGAGI. The CDR3 extends over 14 amino acids. With V trimmed by 6 bases and J by 2 bases, 2 bases remained unmatched. CDR3 sequence: CASRRQGTNEKLFF. Written as DNA, the CDR3 is TGTGCCAGCAGGAGACAGGGGACTAATGAAAAACTGTTTTTT.

The chain has TRBV19 and TRBJ2-2, with unresolved D. Looked up from germline, CDR1 is LNHDA and CDR2 is SQIVND (reference sequence). The CDR3 totals 14 residues. V was clipped by 5 bases and J by 6 bases, with 13 bases between them. CDR3 sequence: CASSYGSLAGELFF. The CDR3 DNA follows: TGTGCCAGTAGTTACGGTTCCCTCGCCGGGGAGCTGTTTTTT.

This chain uses TRBV27 with TRBJ2-1, with D perhaps matching TRBD2 (5 bases). The CDR3 totals 17 residues. Germline V lookup: CDR1 MNHEY, CDR2 SMNVEV (reference sequence). Trimming left V 11 bases short and J 0 bases short, with 23 bases between. The DNA of the CDR3 is TGTGCCCAGCCCACTTCGAGCGGCACCTACTCCTACAATGAGCAGTTCTTC. Translation: CAQPTSSGTYSYNEQFF.